This record covers a single T cell receptor beta chain. Its antigen remains unknown. Using its own MiXCR run on the PCR reads, TCRdb lists one record per CDR3 protein. This sample has 55,000 to 75,000 distinct CDR3 sequences, with under 20% found just once. For naive CD8 T cells, sorting used the CD8+CD4-CCR7+CD45RA+ phenotype. The data are from a study of molecular identifiers for immune sequencing clone quantification. Study overall: Within a replicate experiment, RNA obtained from either about 21,000 or 97,000 naive CD8 cells was divided into five aliquots, and four of those aliquots were then sequenced.

Trimming cost V 5 bases and J 2 bases; bases outside gene matches: 12. The CDR3 spans 18 residues. Germline V CDR1 and CDR2: SGHNT, YENEEA. Study findings and constraints: Should identical TCR molecules share a barcode, the sizes of highly expanded clones could be underestimated.

This rearrangement joins TRBV11-3 to TRBJ2-6; 7 bases line up with TRBD2. The source is a human donor in good health. Some libraries in this study had Jurkat cell RNA spiked in. Input material: naive CD8+ T cells from blood, with Jurkat cell RNA spiked in. Subset defined: FACS-sorted CD8+CD4-CCR7+CD45RA+ naive T cells. CDR3 coding DNA: TGTGCCAGCAGCCCGGGGGGTTGGGGGAAACCTGGGGCCAACGTCCTGACTTTC. Its translation: CASSPGGWGKPGANVLTF. Full variable domain (remainder filled in from reference TRBV11-3 and TRBJ2-6): EAGVVQSPRYKIIEKKQPVAFWCNPISGHNTLYWYLQNLGQGPELLIRYENEEAVDDSQLPKDRFSAERLKGVDSTLKIQPAELGDSAVYLCASSPGGWGKPGANVLTFGAGSRLTVL.